Included here is one T cell receptor beta chain sequence, with context. Germline values: CDR1 MNHEY, CDR2 SMNVEV (reference sequence). Trimming took off 4 bases at V and 7 bases at J, with 13 bases between the two ends. The CDR3 is 13 residues long. This specimen comes from a study of shared clonotypes between healthy human individuals. Source study methods: ImmunoSEQ gave junction-only sequences without quality scores, so filtering differed. Sequenced by immunoSEQ multiplex PCR; TCRdb stores in-frame clones only, minus some. Clone size and the V and J calls come from that table; the DNA yielded D and trimming. The table lists some 2,500,000 clones, 85% to 95% of them singletons.

The receptor was isolated from a man aged 18 to 30 in good health. Some clones in this sample may be carry-over from other donors' samples. The sequenced sample was naive CD4+ T cells from PBMCs. Subset in this sample: CD45RA+ positively selected. The rearrangement uses TRBV27 and TRBJ1-2; D is ambiguous. CDR3 loop: CASSSPGLGGYTF. CDR3 sequence (DNA): TGTGCCAGCAGTTCGCCTGGTCTCGGTGGCTACACCTTC.